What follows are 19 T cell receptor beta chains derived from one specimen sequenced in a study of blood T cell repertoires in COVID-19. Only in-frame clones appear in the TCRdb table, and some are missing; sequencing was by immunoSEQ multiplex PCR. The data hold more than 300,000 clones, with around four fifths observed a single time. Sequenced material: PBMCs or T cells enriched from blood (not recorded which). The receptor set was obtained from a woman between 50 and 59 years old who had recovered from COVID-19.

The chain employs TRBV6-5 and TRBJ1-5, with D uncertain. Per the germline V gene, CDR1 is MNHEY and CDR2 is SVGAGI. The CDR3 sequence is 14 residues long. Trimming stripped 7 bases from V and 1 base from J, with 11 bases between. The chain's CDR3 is CASKSSGSNQPQHF. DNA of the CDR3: TGTGCCAGCAAGTCGTCGGGAAGCAATCAGCCCCAGCATTTT.

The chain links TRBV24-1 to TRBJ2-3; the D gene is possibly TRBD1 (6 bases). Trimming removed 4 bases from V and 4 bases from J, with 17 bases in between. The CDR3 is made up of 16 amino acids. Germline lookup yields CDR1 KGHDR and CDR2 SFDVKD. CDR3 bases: TGTGCCACCAGTGACCCTCGGGACACCCAAGCAGATACGCAGTATTTT. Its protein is CATSDPRDTQADTQYF.

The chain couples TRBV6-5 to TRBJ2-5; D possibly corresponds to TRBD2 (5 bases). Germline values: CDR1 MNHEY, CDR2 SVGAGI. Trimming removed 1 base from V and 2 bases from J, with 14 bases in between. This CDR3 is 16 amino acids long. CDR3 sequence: CASSYFTSGGQETQYF. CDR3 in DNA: TGTGCCAGCAGTTACTTCACGAGCGGTGGTCAAGAGACCCAGTACTTC.

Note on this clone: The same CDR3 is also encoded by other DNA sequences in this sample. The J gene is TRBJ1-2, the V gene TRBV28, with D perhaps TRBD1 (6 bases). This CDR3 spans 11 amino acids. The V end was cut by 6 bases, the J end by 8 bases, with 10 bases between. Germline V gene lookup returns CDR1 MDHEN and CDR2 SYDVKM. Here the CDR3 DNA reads TGTGCCAGCAGGGGGACACCCGGCTACACCTTC. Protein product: CASRGTPGYTF.

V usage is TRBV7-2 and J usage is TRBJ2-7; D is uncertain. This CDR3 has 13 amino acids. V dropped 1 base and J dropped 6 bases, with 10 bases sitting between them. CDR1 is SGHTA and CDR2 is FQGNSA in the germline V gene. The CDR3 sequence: CASSLGSLSEQYF. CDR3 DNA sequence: TGTGCCAGCAGCTTAGGGAGTTTGAGCGAGCAGTACTTC.

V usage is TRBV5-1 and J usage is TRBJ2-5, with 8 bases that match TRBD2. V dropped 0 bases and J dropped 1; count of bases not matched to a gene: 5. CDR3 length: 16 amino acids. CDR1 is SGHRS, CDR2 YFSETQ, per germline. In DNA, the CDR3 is TGCGCCAGCAGCTTGGGCTCCGGGGGGGCCCAAGAGACCCAGTACTTC. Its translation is CASSLGSGGAQETQYF.

The CDR3 protein is CASSRTMTGRGAGELFF. The CDR3 nucleotides read TGTGCCAGTAGCCGCACGATGACAGGGCGTGGGGCCGGGGAGCTGTTTTTT. The rearrangement links TRBV19 to TRBJ2-2, with 7 bases identical to TRBD1. Looked up from germline, CDR1 is LNHDA and CDR2 is SQIVND (reference sequence). The J segment lost 6 bases and the V segment lost 6 bases, leaving 16 bases of the junction unmatched. This CDR3 is 17 amino acids long.

The CDR3 DNA is TGTGCCAGCAGCTTAGCGACCGGGACATCGGCTTTCTTT. Translation: CASSLATGTSAFF. J is TRBJ1-1 and V is TRBV7-9; D is perhaps TRBD1 (6 bases). Germline loops: CDR1 SEHNR, CDR2 FQNEAQ (reference sequence). The CDR3 runs to 13 residues. With 0 bases removed from V and 11 bases from J, the gap between germline ends came to 13 bases.

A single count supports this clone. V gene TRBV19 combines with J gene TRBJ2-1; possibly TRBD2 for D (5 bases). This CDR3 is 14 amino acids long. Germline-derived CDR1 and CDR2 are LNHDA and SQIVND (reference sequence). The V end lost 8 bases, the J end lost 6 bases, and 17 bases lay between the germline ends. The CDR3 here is CASASLSAGNEQFF. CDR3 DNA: TGTGCCAGTGCTAGCCTCAGCGCGGGCAATGAGCAGTTCTTC. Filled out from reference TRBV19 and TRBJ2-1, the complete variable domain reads DGGITQSPKYLFRKEGQNVTLSCEQNLNHDAMYWYRQDPGQGLRLIYYSQIVNDFQKGDIAEGYSVSREKKESFPLTVTSAQKNPTAFYLCASASLSAGNEQFFGPGTRLTVL.

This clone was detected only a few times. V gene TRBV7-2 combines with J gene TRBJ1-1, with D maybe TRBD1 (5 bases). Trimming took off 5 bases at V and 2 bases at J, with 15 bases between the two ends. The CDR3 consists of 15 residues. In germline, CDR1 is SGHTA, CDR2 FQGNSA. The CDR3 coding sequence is TGTGCCAGCAGCGTAAGCAGGGCAGTCAACACTGAAGCTTTCTTT. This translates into CASSVSRAVNTEAFF.

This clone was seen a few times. The CDR3 spells CASSYPSGTSIQETQYF. The CDR3 DNA follows: TGTGCCAGCAGTTACCCCTCCGGGACAAGCATACAAGAGACCCAGTACTTC. This sequence joins TRBV6-2 or TRBV6-3 and TRBJ2-5; D might be TRBD1 (6 bases). The CDR3 sequence is 17 residues long. The V and J ends lost 2 bases and 2 bases respectively, with 18 bases between them. Germline CDR1 MNHEY, CDR2 SVGEGT.

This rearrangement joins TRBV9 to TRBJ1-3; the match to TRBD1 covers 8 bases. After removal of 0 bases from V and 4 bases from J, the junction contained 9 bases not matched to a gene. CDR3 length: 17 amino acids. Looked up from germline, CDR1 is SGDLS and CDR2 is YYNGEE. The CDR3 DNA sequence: TGTGCCAGCAGCGTAGCAGAGTGGGGGACAGGCGGAAACACCATATATTTT. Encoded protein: CASSVAEWGTGGNTIYF.

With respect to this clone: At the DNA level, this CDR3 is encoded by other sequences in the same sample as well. CDR3 DNA: TGTGCCAGCAGTTTAAAACAGGGTTACGAGCAGTACTTC. Translated: CASSLKQGYEQYF. V gene TRBV27 combines with J gene TRBJ2-7, with a weak D call TRBD1 (6 bases). The CDR3 runs to 13 residues. The ends were cut back, 2 bases at V and 4 bases at J, with 9 bases in the middle. The germline CDR1 and CDR2 sequences are MNHEY and SMNVEV (reference sequence).

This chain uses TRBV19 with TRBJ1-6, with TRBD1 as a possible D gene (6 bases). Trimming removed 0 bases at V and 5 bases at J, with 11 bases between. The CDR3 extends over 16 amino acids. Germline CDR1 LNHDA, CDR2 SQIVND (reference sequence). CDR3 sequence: CASSIDAGANNSPLHF. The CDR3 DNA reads TGTGCCAGTAGTATAGACGCAGGGGCAAATAATTCACCCCTCCACTTT.

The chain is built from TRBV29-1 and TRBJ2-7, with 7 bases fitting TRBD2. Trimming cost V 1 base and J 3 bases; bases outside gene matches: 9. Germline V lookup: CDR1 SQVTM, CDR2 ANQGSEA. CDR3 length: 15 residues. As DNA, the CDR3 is TGCAGCGTTGAAGCGGCAGGGAGGGTCCTCTACGAGCAGTACTTC. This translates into CSVEAAGRVLYEQYF.

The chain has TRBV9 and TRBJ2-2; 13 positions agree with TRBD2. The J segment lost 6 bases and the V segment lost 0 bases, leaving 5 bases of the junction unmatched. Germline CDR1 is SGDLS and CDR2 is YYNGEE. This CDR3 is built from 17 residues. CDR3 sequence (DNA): TGTGCCAGCAGCGTAGGTGTGGGACTAGCGGGACCCGGGGAGCTGTTTTTT. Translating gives CASSVGVGLAGPGELFF.

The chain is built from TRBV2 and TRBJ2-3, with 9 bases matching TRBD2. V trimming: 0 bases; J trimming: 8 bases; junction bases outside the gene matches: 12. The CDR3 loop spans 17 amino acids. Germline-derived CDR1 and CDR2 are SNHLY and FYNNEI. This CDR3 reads CASSEARRSGRGITQYF. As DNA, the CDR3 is TGTGCCAGCAGTGAAGCGCGTCGTAGCGGGAGAGGGATTACGCAGTATTTT.

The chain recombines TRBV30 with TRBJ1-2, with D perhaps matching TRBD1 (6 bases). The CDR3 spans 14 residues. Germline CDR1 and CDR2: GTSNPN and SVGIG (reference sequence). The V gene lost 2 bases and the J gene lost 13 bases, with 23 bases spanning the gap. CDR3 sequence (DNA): TGTGCCTGGAGTATACAGGGTATGTGGCTACGTGGCACCTTC. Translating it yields CAWSIQGMWLRGTF.

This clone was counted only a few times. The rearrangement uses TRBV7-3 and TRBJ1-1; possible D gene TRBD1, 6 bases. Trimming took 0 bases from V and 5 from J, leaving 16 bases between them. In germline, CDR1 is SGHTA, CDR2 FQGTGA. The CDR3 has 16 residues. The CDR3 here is CASSLTATPQGTEAFF. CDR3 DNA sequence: TGTGCCAGCAGCTTAACGGCGACCCCCCAGGGGACTGAAGCTTTCTTT.